A selection of T cell receptor beta chains follows, all from one sample in a study of blood T cell repertoires in COVID-19. Method: immunoSEQ multiplex PCR; TCRdb's copy keeps in-frame clones and lacks some. The sample yields roughly 190,000 clones, more than 75% seen once. Sequencing was done on a sample of peripheral blood. Receptors were obtained from a man between 18 and 35 years old with active or convalescent COVID-19. The CDR3 runs from the conserved cysteine through the conserved F or W. The order of the fields is V gene, J gene, clone size, D gene, CDR3 protein. A D gene is named only where the DNA matches it firmly. Some rows mark clone size as missing; the rest say once, few, many or name a class of expanded clone.

TRBV27	TRBJ2-1	once	-	CASRATLGPYNEQFF
TRBV4-2	TRBJ2-1	-	-	CASSQVGAPNEQFF
TRBV3-1/TRBV3-2	TRBJ2-2	-	-	CASTWRAGAGELFF
TRBV7-2	TRBJ2-3	once	-	CASSAGLWPTDTQYF
TRBV10-3	TRBJ2-5	-	-	CAISETEQQAIQIPQETQYF
TRBV7-9	TRBJ1-2	-	-	CASSLDRSLLVYGYTF
TRBV19	TRBJ2-7	once	-	CASKYDNSYEQYF
TRBV28	TRBJ1-5	-	-	CASKGWGSNQPQHF
TRBV20-1	TRBJ1-3	many	-	CSASRLQAESHYPSGNTIYF
TRBV5-5	TRBJ1-1	-	TRBD1	CASSRQGAWDTEAFF
TRBV6-6	TRBJ2-4	-	-	CASSYSSQVKNIQYF
TRBV20-1	TRBJ2-7	-	-	CSAVRRYEQYF
TRBV6-5	TRBJ1-4	-	TRBD1	CASSYSRQGSEKLFF
TRBV12-3/TRBV12-4	TRBJ2-2	-	-	CASSLQGSGELFF
TRBV7-9	TRBJ1-2	few	-	CASAWGFNYGYTF
TRBV15	TRBJ2-1	-	TRBD1	CATSMDRAYNEQFF
TRBV5-1	TRBJ2-1	-	TRBD1	CASSLAGTGSSYNEQFF
TRBV5-4	TRBJ1-2	-	TRBD1	CASSLTGGADNYGYTF
TRBV5-1	TRBJ1-1	-	TRBD1	CASSLGGTELEAFF
TRBV6-2/TRBV6-3	TRBJ2-1	-	TRBD2	CASSHLPGLEGFGEQFF
TRBV29-1	TRBJ1-1	once	TRBD1	CSVDPLTGMNTEAFF
TRBV23-1	TRBJ1-3	-	TRBD1	CAIGTGGPGNTIYF
TRBV7-2	TRBJ1-3	-	-	CASSLLRGINSGNTIYF
TRBV21-1	TRBJ2-7	-	-	CASSKGAGGESEQYF
TRBV6-6	TRBJ2-5	-	-	CASSYSSAEETQYF
TRBV6-1	TRBJ1-5	-	TRBD1	CASSEAGTEDQPQHF